This TCR beta chain comes out of a study of response to subunit inactivated influenza vaccine. This CDR3 has 15 residues. Trimming took off 6 bases at V and 7 bases at J, with 19 bases between the two ends. Each CDR3 protein is one row after TCRdb ran MiXCR on the RT-PCR reads. The data contain 550,000 to 800,000 distinct CDR3 sequences, around 14% of them singletons. Sample: PBMCs from blood, taken roughly 2 weeks before vaccination. The source of this sequence is a middle-aged man who received an inactivated influenza vaccine. This chain joins TRBV12-3 or TRBV12-4 and TRBJ2-1; TRBD1 or TRBD2 may be the D gene (5 bases each). The CDR3 here is CASSPGRSPINEQFF. The CDR3 DNA is TGTGCCAGCAGCCCGGGACGGTCGCCGATAAATGAGCAGTTCTTC.